This TCR beta chain was documented in a study of blood T cell repertoires in COVID-19. Whole-study context: COVID-19 samples from acute and convalescent phases originated in the United States, Italy and Spain.

Enrollees, about 18 to 89 years old, lived in 24 US areas. Sequenced by immunoSEQ multiplex PCR; TCRdb stores in-frame clones only, minus some. The sample carries roughly 360,000 clones, roughly 86% recorded once. The table lists this clone with a count of one. CDR1 is SGHRS, CDR2 YFSETQ, per germline. The ends lost 2 bases at V and 3 bases at J; junction bases unmatched: 4. This CDR3 is built from 14 residues. The gene calls are TRBV5-1 and TRBJ1-1; 7 bases line up with TRBD1. This receptor was identified in a young man who had recovered from COVID-19. The material sequenced was PBMCs or T cells enriched from blood (not recorded which). The DNA of the CDR3 is TGCGCCAGCAGCTTAGACAGGGTATACACTGAAGCTTTCTTT. Translated: CASSLDRVYTEAFF.